This T cell receptor (beta chain) was profiled in a study of blood T cell repertoires in COVID-19 (dated by TCRdb to between 2020 and 2021). General notes on the study: Samples from collaborators originated in the United States, Italy and Spain and spanned both the acute and convalescent phases of COVID-19. The prospective study material was composed of cDNA or gDNA derived from T cells, B-cell-depleted T cells, or PBMCs. Subjects who had been exposed to COVID-19, were actively infected with it, or had recovered from it provided the deeply sampled blood TCRbeta repertoires that made up the dataset. The repertoires were released in a freely available public database meant as a resource for research on the immune response to SARS-CoV-2. Samples came from the ongoing ImmuneRACE study (first 160 participants) plus 1,254 subjects from 6 global collaborators. The sample metadata nearly always contained a de-identified subject ID, COVID-19 status, age in years and sex. HLA class I and class II types, where available, came from metadata supplied by the sample provider rather than from assay-based typing.

Points the paper makes about the study in general: How much clinical and demographic metadata was included differed by source and by participant, and the metadata was provided uncurated.

One collaborating source in Seattle enrolled patients during active infection and followed them longitudinally through the course of disease. Collaborating institutions collected whole blood in K2EDTA tubes following their own protocols. For TCRbeta analysis, collaborator samples were shipped as frozen whole blood, as isolated PBMCs, or as DNA extracted from either sample type. The immunoSEQ Assay, a bias-controlled multiplex PCR, was used to amplify TCRbeta CDR3 regions from genomic DNA. On the study's bioinformatics: The number of nucleated cells in each sample was estimated by amplification of reference gene primers within the assay. To quantify the absolute abundance of each unique TCRbeta CDR3 rearrangement, sequence reads were collapsed and filtered. For each sample, productive Simpson clonality was calculated as the square root of Simpson's diversity index over productive rearrangements. What TCRdb holds here is the immuneACCESS table cut down to in-frame rearrangements. Part of the clones is not present; checked against another copy, under half of the missing clones reflect an unresolved V gene, and the others are unexplained. V, J and clone size are taken as reported in that table, and D and trimming were inferred from the DNA itself. In this sample the table shows 200,000 to 250,000 clones, about 84% of which occur a single time. Of the sample, roughly 7.8% falls within the top ten clones.

This clone was recorded once. What this receptor recognizes is not known. Per-base quality was not reported, and no clone a single base away is much larger than it. V has 8 bases trimmed and J has 6 bases trimmed; junction bases matching no gene number 12. Taken from cysteine to phenylalanine, the CDR3 has 17 residues. Only the CDR3 portion is preserved as DNA: 51 bases, with reading frame beginning at the first base. The germline V gene (reference sequence) gives CDR1 as LNHDA and CDR2 as SQIVND. Sequences were obtained from peripheral blood. The chain is encoded by TRBV19 joined to TRBJ1-6; 11 central bases correspond to TRBD1. The origin of this receptor is a woman aged 80 or over with COVID-19, enrolled during active disease. The nucleotides read TGTGCCAGTGGACACGGGACAGGGGGATTTTCTAATTCACCCCTCCACTTT. Its protein reads: CASGHGTGGFSNSPLHF.